The 12 T cell receptor beta chains below all came from one sample that was sequenced in a study of shared clonotypes between healthy human individuals. Measured with immunoSEQ multiplex PCR; TCRdb has only the in-frame clones, and not every one. The data contain under 1,100,000 clones, roughly 70% of them seen just once; the ten biggest clones take up approximately 1.5%. The sample was memory CD4+ T cells sorted from blood. Subset indicated: CD45RA-negative fraction. These receptors were taken from a man younger than 35 in good health.

This sequence joins TRBV28 and TRBJ2-5; TRBD1 matches at 11 bases. The CDR3 sequence is 14 residues long. The V and J ends lost 6 bases and 5 bases, in that order; junction bases with no gene match: 5. CDR1 and CDR2 (germline): MDHEN, SYDVKM. The CDR3 here is CASRGQGDGETQYF. CDR3 DNA sequence: TGTGCCAGCAGGGGACAGGGGGATGGGGAGACCCAGTACTTC.

This chain joins TRBV2 and TRBJ1-2; D gene ambiguous. Germline values: CDR1 SNHLY, CDR2 FYNNEI. V dropped 8 bases and J dropped 2 bases, with 24 bases sitting between them. CDR3 length equals 17 residues. The CDR3 nucleotides are TGTGCCAGCGAGTTAGGCGGACTCCACCGGCCCAACTATGGCTACACCTTC. Translated: CASELGGLHRPNYGYTF.

The table lists this clone with a count of one. The chain has TRBV5-1 and TRBJ1-1, with D unresolved. V gave up 0 bases and J gave up 5 bases, with 14 bases separating them. The V gene's germline CDR1 is SGHRS and CDR2 YFSETQ. This CDR3 spans 15 amino acids. CDR3 DNA sequence: TGCGCCAGCAGCTTGGAAGGTCCACCTGAAACTGAAGCTTTCTTT. Protein: CASSLEGPPETEAFF. Full variable domain (missing parts from reference TRBV5-1 and TRBJ1-1): KAGVTQTPRYLIKTRGQQVTLSCSPISGHRSVSWYQQTPGQGLQFLFEYFSETQRNKGNFPGRFSGRQFSNSRSEMNVSTLELGDSALYLCASSLEGPPETEAFFGQGTRLTVV.

The CDR3 DNA reads TGTGCCAGCAGCTTAGGTCTAGCGGGAGAGGGCACAGATACGCAGTATTTT. Amino acids: CASSLGLAGEGTDTQYF. The rearrangement joins TRBV7-9 to TRBJ2-3; 10 bases are a match to TRBD2. Germline CDR1 SEHNR, CDR2 FQNEAQ (reference sequence). Trimming cost V 1 base and J 1 base; bases outside gene matches: 5. CDR3 length equals 17 residues.

This chain links TRBV18 with TRBJ1-3; D is unclear. Germline CDR1 KGHSH, CDR2 LQKENI. This CDR3 has 13 amino acids. The V end lost 4 bases, the J end lost 2 bases, and 6 bases lay between the germline ends. CDR3 in DNA: TGTGCCAGCTCACACCTACCTGGAAACACCATATATTTT. Residues: CASSHLPGNTIYF.

V usage is TRBV28 and J usage is TRBJ2-5; maybe TRBD1 (6 bases). V lost 4 bases and J lost 1, with 13 bases in between. The V gene's germline CDR1 is MDHEN and CDR2 SYDVKM. CDR3 length equals 15 residues. CDR3 in DNA: TGTGCCAGCAGTTCAGCCAGGGGTGGCCAAGAGACCCAGTACTTC. It codes for CASSSARGGQETQYF.

This clone was seen only a few times. The V call is TRBV5-6, the J call TRBJ2-5, with D tentatively TRBD1 or TRBD2 (6 bases each). Trimming left V 3 bases short and J 5 bases short, with 23 bases between. The CDR3 runs to 17 residues. Germline CDR1 SGHDT, CDR2 YYEEEE. This CDR3 is CASSYQVSSRGGETQYF. The CDR3 nucleotides read TGTGCCAGCAGCTACCAGGTGTCTAGCCGAGGGGGGGAGACCCAGTACTTC.

V usage is TRBV11-2 and J usage is TRBJ1-6, with 9 positions matching TRBD1. Per the germline V gene, CDR1 is SGHAT and CDR2 is FQNNGV. With 5 bases clipped from V and 5 bases from J, the junction kept 7 bases outside the gene matches. The CDR3 is made up of 16 amino acids. Here the CDR3 reads CASSPGTGKNNSPLHF. The CDR3 nucleotides are TGTGCCAGCAGCCCCGGGACAGGGAAAAATAATTCACCCCTCCACTTT.

This clone was detected a few times. V gene TRBV7-2 combines with J gene TRBJ2-1; 8 positions agree with TRBD2. The CDR3 covers 17 residues. The V gene end was trimmed by 2 bases and the J gene end by 3 bases; junction bases not matched to a gene: 9. Germline values: CDR1 SGHTA, CDR2 FQGNSA. As DNA, the CDR3 is TGTGCCAGCAGCTTACTAGGTTTCCTAGCGGGCTACAATGAGCAGTTCTTC. Translating gives CASSLLGFLAGYNEQFF.

The rearrangement uses TRBV19 and TRBJ2-1, with 13 bases identical to TRBD2. Germline V CDR1 and CDR2: LNHDA, SQIVND (reference sequence). The CDR3 is 15 amino acids. The junction had 5 bases not matched to a gene; V was cut back by 3 bases and J by 9 bases. This CDR3 is CASSITSGGAGEQFF. The CDR3 region has the DNA TGTGCCAGTAGTATTACTAGCGGGGGGGCCGGTGAGCAGTTCTTC.

The chain couples TRBV21-1 to TRBJ2-7. TRBV21-1 is listed as a pseudogene. The CDR3 has 13 residues. CDR3 sequence reads: CASSKVPWYEQYF. For the CDR3, the DNA is TGTGCCAGCAGCAAAGTGCCATGGTACGAGCAGTACTTC.

The chain couples TRBV28 to TRBJ1-2, with TRBD1 identical over 8 bases. V was pared by 6 bases and J by 8 bases, with 8 bases of the junction left unmatched. The CDR3 has 13 amino acids. Per germline, CDR1 MDHEN and CDR2 SYDVKM. CDR3 coding DNA: TGTGCCAGCAGACTAGGACAGGGAATAGGCTACACCTTC. Protein sequence: CASRLGQGIGYTF.